Presented here are 20 T cell receptor beta chains from one specimen sequenced in a study of blood T cell repertoires in COVID-19. The protocol was immunoSEQ multiplex PCR, while the TCRdb copy is restricted to in-frame clones and leaves out a portion. Altogether about 30,000 clones are present, 85% to 95% being singletons, with the ten largest covering 4% to 5%. The material sequenced was peripheral blood. Receptor source: a human donor with active COVID-19. The donor label of this sample is uncertain.

The gene calls are TRBV3-1 (or the pseudogene TRBV3-2) and TRBJ2-6; 10 bases agree with TRBD1. CDR1 is LGHDT and CDR2 is YNNKEL in the germline V gene (reference sequence). The ends lost 2 bases at V and 0 bases at J; junction bases unmatched: 7. The CDR3 has 19 amino acids. CDR3 coding DNA: TGTGCCAGCAGCCAATCCGACAGGGGGCTCCTCTCTGGGGCCAACGTCCTGACTTTC. Translating gives CASSQSDRGLLSGANVLTF.

The chain uses TRBV29-1 and TRBJ2-1; D is undetermined. The CDR3 is made up of 16 amino acids. Germline V CDR1 and CDR2: SQVTM, ANQGSEA. V shed 0 bases and J shed 3 bases, with 15 bases lying between them. The DNA of the CDR3 is TGCAGCGTTGAAGATGTCAGCGACCCCGACTACAATGAGCAGTTCTTC. It translates to CSVEDVSDPDYNEQFF.

V gene TRBV30 combines with J gene TRBJ2-7; 8 bases align to TRBD1. Trimming cost V 2 bases and J 4 bases; bases outside gene matches: 4. This CDR3 is 13 amino acids long. Germline-derived CDR1 and CDR2 are GTSNPN and SVGIG (reference sequence). In DNA form, the CDR3 reads TGTGCCTGGAGTTCAGGGGGCGGTTACGAGCAGTACTTC. It codes for CAWSSGGGYEQYF. The complete variable domain, with remaining parts taken from reference TRBV30 and TRBJ2-7, reads SQTIHQWPATLVQPVGSPLSLECTVEGTSNPNLYWYRQAAGRGLQLLFYSVGIGQISSEVPQNLSASRPQDRQFILSSKKLLLSDSGFYLCAWSSGGGYEQYFGPGTRLTVT.

The V call is TRBV18, the J call TRBJ2-5; 9 bases line up with TRBD1. The CDR3 consists of 15 residues. The germline V gene encodes CDR1 KGHSH and CDR2 LQKENI. Trimming cost V 3 bases and J 3 bases; bases outside gene matches: 5. CDR3 DNA sequence: TGTGCCAGCTCACCTCTGGGACAGGGTAAAGAGACCCAGTACTTC. Protein: CASSPLGQGKETQYF.

The CDR3 reads CASSRDYGYTF. In nucleotides, the CDR3 is TGTGCCAGTAGCAGGGACTATGGCTACACCTTC. This sequence joins TRBV19 and TRBJ1-2; tentatively, D is TRBD1 (5 bases). There are 11 residues in the CDR3. Germline loops: CDR1 LNHDA, CDR2 SQIVND (reference sequence). The germline V and J ends were trimmed by 6 bases and 3 bases, with 5 bases remaining between them.

The V gene is TRBV6-5, the J gene TRBJ2-7, with 10 nucleotides matching TRBD1. The germline gives CDR1 MNHEY, CDR2 SVGAGI. The CDR3 spans 15 residues. V was pared by 6 bases and J by 2 bases, with 7 bases of the junction left unmatched. CDR3 sequence reads: CASSRKGQGAYEQYF. CDR3 coding DNA: TGTGCCAGCAGCCGTAAAGGACAGGGGGCCTACGAGCAGTACTTC.

This clone was observed a few times. J is TRBJ1-1 and V is TRBV2; 8 nucleotides align to TRBD1. CDR3 length: 15 amino acids. Trimming took 3 bases from V and 2 from J; bases not matched to a gene: 5. Germline V lookup: CDR1 SNHLY, CDR2 FYNNEI. DNA for the CDR3: TGTGCCAGCAGTGAGGGACAGGTCTTCAACACTGAAGCTTTCTTT. This codes for CASSEGQVFNTEAFF.

The J gene is TRBJ1-1, the V gene TRBV28; tentatively, D is TRBD1 (6 bases). Germline V gene data show CDR1 as MDHEN and CDR2 as SYDVKM. Trimming shortened V by 2 bases and J by 5 bases, and 12 bases separated the two germline ends. The CDR3 has 14 amino acids. CDR3 residues: CASSLQGGGTEAFF. The CDR3 coding sequence is TGTGCCAGCAGTTTACAGGGAGGGGGAACTGAAGCTTTCTTT.

The J gene is TRBJ2-5, the V gene TRBV21-1; TRBD2 is taken as the D call from the table, unchecked against the DNA. The J call may be incorrect, as the DNA end agrees better with TRBJ2-7. TRBV21-1 is a pseudogene segment. This CDR3 contains 20 residues. The CDR3, as DNA: TGTGCCAGCAGCACCTGGGGGGTAGCGGGGGTATACTTACCCGGGTACGAGCAGTACTTC. This gives the protein CASSTWGVAGVYLPGYEQYF.

CDR3 in amino acids: CASSQATSSPLHF. The CDR3 nucleotides read TGTGCCAGCAGCCAAGCGACAAGTTCACCCCTCCACTTT. The chain links TRBV4-2 to TRBJ1-6, with D unclear. This CDR3 is 13 amino acids long. Germline V gene sequence: CDR1 LGHNA, CDR2 YNFKEQ. V shed 1 base and J shed 9 bases, with 7 bases lying between them.

The chain has TRBV19 and TRBJ2-7; 7 nucleotides agree with TRBD1. The junction had 9 bases not matched to a gene; V was cut back by 4 bases and J by 6 bases. Germline V gives CDR1 LNHDA, CDR2 SQIVND (reference sequence). The CDR3 is 14 amino acids. The CDR3 DNA is TGTGCCAGTAGTACAGACAGGGCCTTTGGCGAGCAGTACTTC. Translated: CASSTDRAFGEQYF.

The rearrangement joins TRBV7-2 to TRBJ2-2; 13 positions match TRBD2. Germline-derived CDR1 and CDR2 are SGHTA and FQGNSA. The V and J ends lost 8 bases and 8 bases, in that order; junction bases with no gene match: 14. This CDR3 is 17 amino acids long. CDR3 residues: CASGPRTSGSDMGELFF. The CDR3 nucleotides are TGTGCCAGCGGTCCTAGGACTAGCGGGAGCGATATGGGGGAGCTGTTTTTT.

The chain has TRBV9 and TRBJ2-2; 10 nucleotides agree with TRBD1. V dropped 4 bases and J dropped 5; count of bases not matched to a gene: 20. The CDR3 totals 20 residues. CDR1 and CDR2 from the germline V gene are SGDLS and YYNGEE. CDR3 region: CASSTIPGQGIGKGTGELFF. As DNA, the CDR3 is TGTGCCAGCAGCACGATACCGGGACAGGGGATAGGAAAAGGAACCGGGGAGCTGTTTTTT.

CDR3 amino acids: CASSILAGNEQFF. The CDR3 region has the DNA TGTGCCAGTAGTATTTTAGCCGGTAATGAGCAGTTCTTC. The rearrangement links TRBV19 to TRBJ2-1; D is unresolved. Trimming removed 3 bases at V and 7 bases at J, with 10 bases between. CDR1 and CDR2 from the germline V gene are LNHDA and SQIVND (reference sequence). This CDR3 region has 13 residues. The entire variable domain, with the rest obtained from reference TRBV19 and TRBJ2-1, is as follows: DGGITQSPKYLFRKEGQNVTLSCEQNLNHDAMYWYRQDPGQGLRLIYYSQIVNDFQKGDIAEGYSVSREKKESFPLTVTSAQKNPTAFYLCASSILAGNEQFFGPGTRLTVL.

The chain is built from TRBV18 and TRBJ1-5; 7 bases align to TRBD1. The CDR3 is made up of 14 amino acids. The V segment lost 6 bases and the J segment 8 bases; nucleotides outside the gene matches: 10. Germline loops: CDR1 KGHSH, CDR2 LQKENI. The CDR3 region has the DNA TGTGCCAGCTCTGGGGACAGAGGCATTGAGCCCCAGCATTTT. It codes for CASSGDRGIEPQHF.

V gene TRBV7-6 combines with J gene TRBJ1-3, with 8 nucleotides matching TRBD1. This CDR3 spans 16 amino acids. Germline CDR1 SGHVS, CDR2 FNYEAQ. V shed 5 bases, J shed 4 bases, and the junction held 10 bases outside the gene matches. The CDR3 region is CASSERDRKSGNTIYF. The CDR3 DNA is TGTGCCAGCAGCGAACGGGACAGGAAGTCCGGAAACACCATATATTTT.

This chain links TRBV7-8 with TRBJ1-1; no firm D call. The V end lost 5 bases, the J end lost 5 bases, and 6 bases lay between the germline ends. CDR3 length: 11 residues. The V gene's germline CDR1 is SGHVS and CDR2 FQNEAQ. The DNA of the CDR3 is TGTGCCAGCAGCCCCCGGACTGAAGCTTTCTTT. This gives the protein CASSPRTEAFF. Looking up the rest from reference TRBV7-8 and TRBJ1-1 gives the full variable domain: GAGVSQSPRYKVAKRGQDVALRCDPISGHVSLFWYQQALGQGPEFLTYFQNEAQLDKSGLPSDRFFAERPEGSVSTLKIQRTQQEDSAVYLCASSPRTEAFFGQGTRLTVV.

The rearrangement uses TRBV30 and TRBJ2-2; 10 positions agree with TRBD1. The germline V gene has CDR1 GTSNPN and CDR2 SVGIG (reference sequence). V lost 2 bases to trimming and J lost 6 bases; unmatched junction nucleotides: 3. This CDR3 comprises 14 residues. This CDR3 reads CAWSRDRGSGELFF. The CDR3 nucleotides are TGTGCCTGGAGTCGGGACAGGGGATCCGGGGAGCTGTTTTTT.

The genes are TRBV7-2 and TRBJ1-5; unclear D gene. Germline V gene sequence: CDR1 SGHTA, CDR2 FQGNSA. V shed 5 bases and J shed 7 bases, with 12 bases lying between them. This CDR3 spans 13 amino acids. This CDR3 is CASSLSGRQPQHF. The CDR3 DNA sequence: TGTGCCAGCAGCCTTTCGGGTCGGCAGCCCCAGCATTTT.

This clone was counted once. The V and J genes are TRBV24-1 and TRBJ2-1; possible D gene TRBD1, 6 bases. Germline CDR1 reads KGHDR; CDR2 reads SFDVKD. Deletions cut 5 bases from V and 4 bases from J, with 14 bases between. The CDR3 runs 15 residues. The chain's CDR3 is CATSGSDRAYNEQFF. In DNA form, the CDR3 reads TGTGCCACCAGTGGGTCGGACAGAGCTTACAATGAGCAGTTCTTC.